This TCR beta chain was retrieved from a study of blood T cell repertoires in COVID-19. Study information: Samples taken during acute and convalescent COVID-19 were collected in the United States, Italy and Spain. PBMCs, B-cell-depleted T cells, or T cells provided the cDNA or gDNA that made up the material.

Produced via immunoSEQ multiplex PCR; TCRdb's table is partial and in-frame only. The sample yields about 240,000 clones, about nine tenths seen once. The clonotype originates from a man aged 55 to 70 who had recovered from COVID-19. The sequenced sample was peripheral blood.

The CDR3 spells CASTPSGTTNYGYTF. The CDR3 DNA is TGTGCCAGCACCCCTTCGGGGACTACTAACTATGGCTACACCTTC. J is TRBJ1-2 and V is TRBV9, with a weak D call TRBD1 (5 bases). V was trimmed by 6 bases and J by 0 bases, leaving 15 bases between them. Looked up from germline, CDR1 is SGDLS and CDR2 is YYNGEE. This CDR3 has 15 amino acids.